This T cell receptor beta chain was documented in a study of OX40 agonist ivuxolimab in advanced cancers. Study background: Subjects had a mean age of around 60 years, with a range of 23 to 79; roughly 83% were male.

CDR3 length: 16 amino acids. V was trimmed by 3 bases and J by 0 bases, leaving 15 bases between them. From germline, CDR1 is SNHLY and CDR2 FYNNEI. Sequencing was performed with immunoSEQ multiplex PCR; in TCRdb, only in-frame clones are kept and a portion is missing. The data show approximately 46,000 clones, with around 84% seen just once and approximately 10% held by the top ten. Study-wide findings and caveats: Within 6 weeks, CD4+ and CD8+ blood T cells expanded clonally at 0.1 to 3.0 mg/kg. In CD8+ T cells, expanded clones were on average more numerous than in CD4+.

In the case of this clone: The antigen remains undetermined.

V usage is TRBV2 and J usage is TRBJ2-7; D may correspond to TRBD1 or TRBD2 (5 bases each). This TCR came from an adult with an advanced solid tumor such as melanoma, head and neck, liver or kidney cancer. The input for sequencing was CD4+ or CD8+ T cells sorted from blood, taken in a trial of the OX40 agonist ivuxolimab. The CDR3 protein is CASSDFYGGSSYEQYF. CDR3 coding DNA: TGTGCCAGCAGTGATTTTTATGGGGGTAGCTCCTACGAGCAGTACTTC.